The following is a T cell receptor beta chain sequence with its context. Trimming removed 8 bases from V and 3 bases from J, with 8 bases in between. Looked up from germline, CDR1 is SGHTA and CDR2 is FQGNSA. The CDR3 loop spans 12 amino acids. This sample stems from a study of cytomegalovirus exposure and HLA in healthy donors. Study background: T cells numbering about 200 million yielded some 100 million unique TCR beta sequences in an earlier analysis.

PCR primers comprised 60 Vbeta and 13 Jbeta primers. Assay used: immunoSEQ multiplex PCR; TCRdb lists only in-frame clones, some missing. The sample yields 150,000 to 190,000 clones, roughly 80% seen once. This sequence joins TRBV7-2 and TRBJ1-5; D is unresolved. The receptor's source is a man younger than 35 in good health and CMV-seronegative. Sequences were obtained from PBMCs. CDR3: CASFGLNQPQHF. CDR3 nucleotide sequence: TGTGCCAGCTTTGGACTCAATCAGCCCCAGCATTTT.